The TCR beta chain under discussion was sequenced for a study of control samples from healthy donors and cancer patients. The data were produced by immunoSEQ multiplex PCR, yet TCRdb's version contains in-frame clones alone and is incomplete. The sample has around 50,000 clones; roughly 94% are singletons. Trimming left V 3 bases short and J 7 bases short, with 17 bases between. Germline V gene sequence: CDR1 GTSNPN, CDR2 SVGIG (reference sequence). The CDR3 extends over 14 amino acids. The receptor's source is a man aged 30-40 years in good health. Sequencing was done on a sample of blood. The J gene is TRBJ2-3, the V gene TRBV30; a possible D gene is TRBD2 (5 bases). The CDR3 sequence is CAWRVGAASNTQYF. The CDR3, as DNA: TGTGCCTGGAGGGTGGGAGCGGCTTCTAATACGCAGTATTTT.